One sample yielded the 15 T cell receptor beta chains listed below, sequenced in a study of siplizumab effects on memory and regulatory T cells. Here immunoSEQ multiplex PCR was the method, and the copy in TCRdb shows in-frame clones only, minus some. The sample yields approximately 60,000 clones, around 96% seen once. Material for sequencing was naive CD8+ T cells sorted from blood. The receptors shown here come from a human donor in good health.

This sequence joins TRBV7-3 and TRBJ2-5; the D is unclear. This CDR3 has 13 residues. Germline values: CDR1 SGHTA, CDR2 FQGTGA. V shed 0 bases and J shed 5 bases, with 7 bases lying between them. The CDR3 protein is CASSLTLYETQYF. CDR3 nucleotides: TGTGCCAGCAGCTTAACGCTCTACGAGACCCAGTACTTC.

The rearrangement links TRBV27 to TRBJ2-7; D ambiguous. The germline CDR1 and CDR2 sequences are MNHEY and SMNVEV (reference sequence). V lost 4 bases to trimming and J lost 0 bases, with 7 bases between them. CDR3 size: 13 residues. This CDR3 reads CASSYQPSYEQYF. The CDR3 nucleotides read TGTGCCAGCAGTTACCAGCCCTCCTACGAGCAGTACTTC.

This chain links TRBV4-1 with TRBJ2-2; a weak D match, TRBD2 (6 bases). V lost 4 bases, J lost 5 bases, and 11 bases lay in between. The length of the CDR3 is 14 residues. Germline assignment: CDR1 MGHRA and CDR2 YSYEKL. The CDR3 loop is CASSPLGGTGELFF. CDR3 in DNA: TGCGCCAGCAGCCCCCTCGGGGGAACCGGGGAGCTGTTTTTT.

This rearrangement joins TRBV7-3 to TRBJ1-6; 8 nucleotides line up with TRBD1. The CDR3 length is 14 residues. CDR1 is SGHTA, CDR2 FQGTGA, per germline. Trimming at V came to 6 bases and at J to 7 bases, leaving 5 bases not matched to a gene. The CDR3 loop reads CASRGTGVNSPLHF. The CDR3 DNA is TGTGCCAGCAGAGGGACAGGCGTCAATTCACCCCTCCACTTT.

The CDR3 DNA follows: TGCGCCAGCAGCCAAGCCCTAGACGGATTAGATGAAAAACTGTTTTTT. Amino acid sequence: CASSQALDGLDEKLFF. The chain uses TRBV4-3 and TRBJ1-4; D gene uncertain. Germline V lookup: CDR1 LGHNA, CDR2 YSLEER. V dropped 1 base and J dropped 6 bases, with 15 bases sitting between them. This CDR3 has 16 residues.

The chain links TRBV4-1 to TRBJ2-7, with D perhaps TRBD2 (6 bases). CDR3 length: 16 amino acids. V shed 0 bases and J shed 0 bases, with 12 bases lying between them. CDR1 and CDR2 (germline): MGHRA, YSYEKL. CDR3 residues: CASSQEGSGLSYEQYF. The DNA for the CDR3 is TGCGCCAGCAGCCAAGAAGGGTCGGGACTCTCCTACGAGCAGTACTTC.

The chain combines TRBV27 with TRBJ2-5; D is uncertain. V lost 2 bases, J lost 4 bases, and 14 bases lay in between. This CDR3 is 15 amino acids long. The germline V gene encodes CDR1 MNHEY and CDR2 SMNVEV (reference sequence). As DNA, the CDR3 is TGTGCCAGCAGTTTAAGAGACCAGGTTGGAGAGACCCAGTACTTC. Amino acid sequence: CASSLRDQVGETQYF.

The chain uses TRBV4-1 and TRBJ2-1, with 8 bases matching TRBD1. CDR3 length: 14 amino acids. Looked up from germline, CDR1 is MGHRA and CDR2 is YSYEKL. Trimming removed 0 bases from V and 9 bases from J; junction bases left unmatched: 4. CDR3 bases: TGCGCCAGCAGCCAAGATGTCGGACAGGGTGAGCAGTTCTTC. Translating gives CASSQDVGQGEQFF.

CDR3 in DNA: TGTGCCAGCAGTGAAGCGCCCGGACAGGGGCCCTTATACACCGGGGAGCTGTTTTTT. Residues: CASSEAPGQGPLYTGELFF. This chain connects TRBV6-1 to TRBJ2-2, with 9 bases matching TRBD1. Trimming removed 0 bases from V and 3 bases from J; junction bases left unmatched: 11. Germline CDR1 is MNHNS and CDR2 is SASEGT. This CDR3 contains 19 residues.

This chain connects TRBV13 to TRBJ2-2; 8 nucleotides line up with TRBD2. The CDR3 is 16 residues long. Trimming removed 5 bases from V and 5 bases from J; junction bases left unmatched: 10. Germline loops: CDR1 PRHDT, CDR2 FYEKMQ (reference sequence). The CDR3 DNA is TGTGCCAGCAGCCACCCGGGAGGGGAAAGAACCGGGGAGCTGTTTTTT. It specifies CASSHPGGERTGELFF.

This clone is a singleton in its sample. The V and J genes are TRBV7-9 and TRBJ2-2; D call uncertain. V dropped 10 bases and J dropped 4 bases, with 16 bases sitting between them. The CDR3 runs 14 residues. CDR1 SEHNR and CDR2 FQNEAQ come from the germline V gene (reference sequence). The CDR3 protein is CATGRAETTGELFF. The CDR3 nucleotides read TGTGCCACCGGACGAGCAGAGACCACCGGGGAGCTGTTTTTT.

The chain combines TRBV4-3 with TRBJ2-7, with D possibly TRBD2 on 5 matching bases. CDR1 and CDR2 from the germline V gene are LGHNA and YSLEER. Trimming cost V 0 bases and J 0 bases, with 12 bases left between them. The CDR3 is 16 amino acids. This chain's CDR3 is CASSQDRRGISYEQYF. CDR3 DNA sequence: TGCGCCAGCAGCCAAGATAGGCGAGGGATCTCCTACGAGCAGTACTTC.

In this sample, this clone turned up once. The chain employs TRBV7-9 and TRBJ2-3; 8 bases are a match to TRBD2. Germline trimming cut 4 bases from V and 3 bases from J; bases unmatched to any gene: 6. Germline V gene sequence: CDR1 SEHNR, CDR2 FQNEAQ (reference sequence). There are 15 residues in the CDR3. The CDR3 loop is CASSSLPGGTDTQYF. The CDR3 coding sequence is TGTGCCAGCAGCTCCCTCCCGGGGGGGACAGATACGCAGTATTTT.

A word on this clone: The junction and the germline gene differ at one end; a read error may be behind it. The rearrangement links TRBV7-9 to TRBJ2-7, with TRBD1 matching over 8 bases. Germline loops: CDR1 SEHNR, CDR2 FQNEAQ (reference sequence). The CDR3 contains 14 residues. The CDR3 DNA is TGTGCCACCTCGGGACAGGAGGCCTCCCACGAGCAGTACTTC. Its translation is CATSGQEASHEQYF.

The chain joins TRBV5-4 to TRBJ2-7; 8 bases match TRBD2. Germline trimming cut 0 bases from V and 4 bases from J; bases unmatched to any gene: 3. Germline V gene sequence: CDR1 SGHNT, CDR2 YYREEE (reference sequence). CDR3 length: 14 amino acids. The CDR3 is CASSLATGGYEQYF. CDR3 nucleotide sequence: TGTGCCAGCAGCTTGGCCACGGGGGGGTACGAGCAGTACTTC.